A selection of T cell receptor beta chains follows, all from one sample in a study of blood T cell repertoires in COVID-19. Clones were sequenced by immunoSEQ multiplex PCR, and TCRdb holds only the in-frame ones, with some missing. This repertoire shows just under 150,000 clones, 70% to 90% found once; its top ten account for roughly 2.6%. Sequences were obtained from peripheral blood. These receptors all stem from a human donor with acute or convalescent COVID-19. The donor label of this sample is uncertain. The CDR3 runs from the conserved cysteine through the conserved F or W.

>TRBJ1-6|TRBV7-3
CASSWGGDSPLHF
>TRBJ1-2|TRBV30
CAWSTFQGGGSYGYTF
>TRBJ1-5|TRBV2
CASSMTGGSQPQHF
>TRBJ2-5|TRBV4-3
CASSQDIGGGAFETQYF
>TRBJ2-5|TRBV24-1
CATSDTRGARRETQYF
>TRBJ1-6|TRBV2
CASNRESSYNSPLHF
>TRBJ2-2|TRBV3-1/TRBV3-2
CASSQITARGELFF
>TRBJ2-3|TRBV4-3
CASSQEPGGGLTDTQYF
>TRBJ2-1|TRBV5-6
CASSTGTGVYNEQFF
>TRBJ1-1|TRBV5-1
CASSLDPPGQPPNTEAFF
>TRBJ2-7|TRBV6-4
CAYEATGQVISEQYF
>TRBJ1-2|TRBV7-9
CASSLVQGGNGYTF
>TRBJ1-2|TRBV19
CASSSGRAGDGGYTF
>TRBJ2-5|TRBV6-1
CASSENGNQETQYF
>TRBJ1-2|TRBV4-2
CASSQDLGTDLYGYTF
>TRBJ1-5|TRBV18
CASSQGGDQPQHF
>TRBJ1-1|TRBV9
CASSVVVDTEAFF
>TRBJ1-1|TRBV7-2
CASGGTAGRTEAFF